The present TCR beta chain was sequenced within a study of T cells in localized non-small cell lung cancer. Findings and caveats of the study: There was an association of higher blood T cell density with longer overall survival. Across samples, adjacent lung featured a median around 60 of the top 100 tumor clones. In uninvolved adjacent lung, T cell clonality reached its highest value, exceeding tumor. Heterogeneity remains possible because sequencing was limited to only one tumor region.

As concerns this clone: The antigen remains undetermined.

The CDR3 consists of 15 residues. With V trimmed by 4 bases and J by 4 bases, 6 bases remained unmatched. Germline values: CDR1 MDHEN, CDR2 SYDVKM. Sequencing used immunoSEQ multiplex PCR; TCRdb keeps in-frame clones, though not all of them. The sample consists of roughly 20,000 clones, 75% to 85% of them appearing once. The source material was peripheral blood, sampled before any cancer treatment. The rearrangement links TRBV28 to TRBJ2-3; 9 bases are shared with TRBD2. This TCR derives from a man between 35 and 75 years old with stage I lung adenocarcinoma. The CDR3 region has the DNA TGTGCCAGCAGTTCGGGCGGGAGGGGGTCAGATACGCAGTATTTT. The encoded protein is CASSSGGRGSDTQYF.